This T cell receptor beta chain originates from a study of shared clonotypes between healthy human individuals. Study findings and constraints: Naive subsets generally exceeded memory subsets in estimated richness. All-four-donor shared clonotypes had higher generation probabilities than non-shared clonotypes did.

The table came from immunoSEQ multiplex PCR; TCRdb's copy has only in-frame clones and leaves some out. The sample has some 2,400,000 clones, more than 90% seen once. Of note for this clone: Its cognate antigen is unknown.

This CDR3 has 14 amino acids. CDR1 and CDR2 (germline): KGHSH, LQKENI. The V and J ends lost 2 bases and 1 base respectively, with 8 bases between them. The TCR sequence derives from a man between 18 and 35 years old in good health. V gene TRBV18 combines with J gene TRBJ1-1, with a tentative D call TRBD1 (6 bases). Sequenced sample: naive CD4+ T cells sorted from blood. Indicated subset: CD45RA+ positively selected. The CDR3 DNA follows: TGTGCCAGCTCACCAGTACAGGGGAACACTGAAGCTTTCTTT. Encoded protein: CASSPVQGNTEAFF. Complete variable domain (other parts from reference TRBV18 and TRBJ1-1): NAGVMQNPRHLVRRRGQEARLRCSPMKGHSHVYWYRQLPEEGLKFMVYLQKENIIDESGMPKERFSAEFPKEGPSILRIQQVVRGDSAAYFCASSPVQGNTEAFFGQGTRLTVV.